This TCR beta chain was recorded in a study of T cell responses to AZD1222 COVID-19 vaccine. Points from the study as a whole: When two AZD1222 doses had been given, Spike-specific TCR breadth and depth rose. After the peak T cell response, and only then, were repertoires sampled. Clonal diversity was possibly underestimated; the donors were predominantly white British and more often female.

Repertoires were generated with immunoSEQ multiplex PCR, while TCRdb's copy carries only in-frame clones and drops some. The top ten clones hold 4% to 4.5% of a sample with 150,000 to 200,000 clones, 85% to 90% of them seen once. This clone came up many times. The antigen remains undetermined. Trimming stripped 4 bases from V and 5 bases from J, with 6 bases between. Per the germline V gene, CDR1 is SNHLY and CDR2 is FYNNEI. The length of the CDR3 is 11 residues. The gene calls are TRBV2 and TRBJ2-7; tentatively, D is TRBD2 (5 bases). This receptor was taken from an adult who received the MenACWY meningococcal vaccine as a control. Sequencing was performed on peripheral blood, taken 28 days after the second dose of the MenACWY control vaccine. The chain's CDR3 is CASSVRDEQYF. DNA for the CDR3: TGTGCCAGCAGTGTGCGGGACGAGCAGTACTTC.